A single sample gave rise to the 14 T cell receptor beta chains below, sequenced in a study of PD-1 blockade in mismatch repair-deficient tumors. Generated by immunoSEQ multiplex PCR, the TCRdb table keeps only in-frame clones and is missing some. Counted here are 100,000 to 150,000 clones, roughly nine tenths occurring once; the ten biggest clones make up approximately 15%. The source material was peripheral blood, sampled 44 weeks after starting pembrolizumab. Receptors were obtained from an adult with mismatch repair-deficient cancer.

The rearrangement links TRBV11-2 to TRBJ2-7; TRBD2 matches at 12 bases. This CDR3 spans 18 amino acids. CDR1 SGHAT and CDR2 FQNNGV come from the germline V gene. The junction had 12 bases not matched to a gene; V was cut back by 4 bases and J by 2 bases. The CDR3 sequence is CASSSIRGGLAGTYEQYF. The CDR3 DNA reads TGTGCCAGCAGCTCTATTAGAGGGGGACTAGCGGGTACCTACGAGCAGTACTTC.

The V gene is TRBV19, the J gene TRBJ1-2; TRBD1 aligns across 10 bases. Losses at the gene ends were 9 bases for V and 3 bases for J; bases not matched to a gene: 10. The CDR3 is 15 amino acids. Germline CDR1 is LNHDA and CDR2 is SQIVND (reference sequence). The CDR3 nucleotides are TGTGCCAGCAGAACCGGGACAGGGGCTTACTATGGCTACACCTTC. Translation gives CASRTGTGAYYGYTF.

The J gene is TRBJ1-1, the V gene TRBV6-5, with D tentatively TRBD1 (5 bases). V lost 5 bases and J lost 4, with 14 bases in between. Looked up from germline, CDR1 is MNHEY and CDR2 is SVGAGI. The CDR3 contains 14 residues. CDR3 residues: CASSRGRVGTEAFF. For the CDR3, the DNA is TGTGCCAGCAGTAGGGGTCGGGTCGGCACTGAAGCTTTCTTT.

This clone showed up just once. The CDR3 spells CASSLVPDRGEQFF. In DNA, the CDR3 is TGTGCCAGCAGCTTAGTCCCGGACAGGGGCGAGCAGTTCTTC. This rearrangement joins TRBV7-6 to TRBJ2-1; 9 bases fit TRBD1. The CDR3 spans 14 residues. With 1 base clipped from V and 10 bases from J, the junction kept 5 bases outside the gene matches. Germline values: CDR1 SGHVS, CDR2 FNYEAQ. The entire variable domain, with the rest obtained from reference TRBV7-6 and TRBJ2-1, is as follows: GAGVSQSPRYKVTKRGQDVALRCDPISGHVSLYWYRQALGQGPEFLTYFNYEAQQDKSGLPNDRFSAERPEGSISTLTIQRTEQRDSAMYRCASSLVPDRGEQFFGPGTRLTVL.

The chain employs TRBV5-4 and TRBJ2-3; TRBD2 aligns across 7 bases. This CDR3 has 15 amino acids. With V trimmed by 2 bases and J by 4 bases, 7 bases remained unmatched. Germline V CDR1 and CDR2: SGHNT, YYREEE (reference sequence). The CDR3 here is CASSLLAGVSDTQYF. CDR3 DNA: TGTGCCAGCAGCTTACTCGCGGGAGTGTCAGATACGCAGTATTTT.

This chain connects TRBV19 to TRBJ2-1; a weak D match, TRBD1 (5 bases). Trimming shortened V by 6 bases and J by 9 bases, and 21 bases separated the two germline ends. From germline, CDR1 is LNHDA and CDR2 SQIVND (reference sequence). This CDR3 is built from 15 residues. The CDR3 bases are TGTGCCAGTAGGGTAACAGTACAGGTTATTGGTGAGCAGTTCTTC. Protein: CASRVTVQVIGEQFF.

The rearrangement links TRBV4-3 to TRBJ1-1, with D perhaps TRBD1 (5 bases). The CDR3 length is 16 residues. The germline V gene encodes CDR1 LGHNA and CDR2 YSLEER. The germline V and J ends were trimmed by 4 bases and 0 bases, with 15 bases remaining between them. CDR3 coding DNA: TGCGCCAGCAGCCCAGGGACTGGCACCCTGAACACTGAAGCTTTCTTT. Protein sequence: CASSPGTGTLNTEAFF.

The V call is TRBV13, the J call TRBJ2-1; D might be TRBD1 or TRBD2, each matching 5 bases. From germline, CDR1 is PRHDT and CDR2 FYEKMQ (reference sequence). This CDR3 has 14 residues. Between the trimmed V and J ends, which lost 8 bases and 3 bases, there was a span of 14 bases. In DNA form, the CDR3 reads TGTGCCAGCCGCCCAGGGACCCTCTACAATGAGCAGTTCTTC. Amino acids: CASRPGTLYNEQFF.

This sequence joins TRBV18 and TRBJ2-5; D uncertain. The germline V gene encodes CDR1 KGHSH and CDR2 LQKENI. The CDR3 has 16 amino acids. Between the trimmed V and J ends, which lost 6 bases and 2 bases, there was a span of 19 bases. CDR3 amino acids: CASSVVHSAQQETQYF. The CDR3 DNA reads TGTGCCAGCTCCGTCGTACACAGCGCCCAACAAGAGACCCAGTACTTC.

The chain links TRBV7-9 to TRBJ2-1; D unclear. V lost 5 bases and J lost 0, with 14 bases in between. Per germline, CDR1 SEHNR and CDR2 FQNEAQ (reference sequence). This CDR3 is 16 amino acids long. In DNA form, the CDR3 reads TGTGCCAGCAGCCCTGACGGCGCAGGCTCCTACAATGAGCAGTTCTTC. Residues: CASSPDGAGSYNEQFF.

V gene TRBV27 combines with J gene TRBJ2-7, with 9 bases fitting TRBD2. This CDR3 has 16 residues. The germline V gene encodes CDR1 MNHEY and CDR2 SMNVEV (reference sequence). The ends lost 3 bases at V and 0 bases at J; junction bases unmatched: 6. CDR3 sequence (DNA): TGTGCCAGCAGTTTTCTAGCGGGATCCCCCTCCTACGAGCAGTACTTC. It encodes CASSFLAGSPSYEQYF.

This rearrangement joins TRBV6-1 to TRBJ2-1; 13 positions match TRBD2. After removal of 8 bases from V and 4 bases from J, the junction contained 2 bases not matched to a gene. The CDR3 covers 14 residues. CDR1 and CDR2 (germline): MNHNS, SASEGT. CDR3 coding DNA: TGTGCCAGCGGGACTAGCGGGACTTACAATGAGCAGTTCTTC. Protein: CASGTSGTYNEQFF.

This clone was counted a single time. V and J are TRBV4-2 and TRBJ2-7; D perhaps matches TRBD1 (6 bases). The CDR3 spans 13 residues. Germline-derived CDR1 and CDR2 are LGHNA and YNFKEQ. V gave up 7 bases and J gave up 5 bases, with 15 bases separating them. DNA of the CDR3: TGTGCCAGCAAACCTCAGGGGTCCGACGAGCAGTACTTC. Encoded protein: CASKPQGSDEQYF.

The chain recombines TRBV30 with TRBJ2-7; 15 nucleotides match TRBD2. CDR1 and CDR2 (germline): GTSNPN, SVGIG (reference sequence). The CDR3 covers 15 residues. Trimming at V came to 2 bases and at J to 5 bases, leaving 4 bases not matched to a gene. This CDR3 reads CAWSLGLAGGHEQYF. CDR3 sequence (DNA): TGTGCCTGGAGTTTGGGACTAGCGGGAGGACACGAGCAGTACTTC.